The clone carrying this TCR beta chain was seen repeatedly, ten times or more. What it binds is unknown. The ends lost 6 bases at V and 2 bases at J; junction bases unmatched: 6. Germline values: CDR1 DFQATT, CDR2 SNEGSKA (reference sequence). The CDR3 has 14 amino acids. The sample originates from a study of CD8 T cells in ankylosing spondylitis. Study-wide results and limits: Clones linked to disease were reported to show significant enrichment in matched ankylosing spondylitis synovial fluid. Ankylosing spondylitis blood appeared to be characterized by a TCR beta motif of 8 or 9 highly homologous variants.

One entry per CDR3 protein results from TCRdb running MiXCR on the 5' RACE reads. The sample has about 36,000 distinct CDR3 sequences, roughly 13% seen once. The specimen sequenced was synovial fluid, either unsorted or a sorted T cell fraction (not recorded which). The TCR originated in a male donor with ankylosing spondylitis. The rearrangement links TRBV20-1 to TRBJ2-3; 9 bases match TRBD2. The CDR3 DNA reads TGCAGTGCATCGCTAGCGGGGCACACAGATACGCAGTATTTT. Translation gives CSASLAGHTDTQYF.